The 14 T cell receptor beta chains presented below share a single source sample, sequenced in a study of Graves' ophthalmopathy and Graves' hyperthyroidism. Amplified material comprised TCR beta CDR3 regions derived from RNA transcripts. The library came from an HTBI-primed first-round RT-PCR and a second-round multiplex PCR. TCRdb independently ran MiXCR on the multiplex PCR reads; one entry per CDR3 protein. The profile shows roughly 500,000 distinct CDR3 sequences, 13% to 15% of them singletons. Source material: blood. The source of these receptors is a woman in her 30s with Graves' ophthalmopathy.

In the case of this clonotype: This is likely a read error, given that the CDR3 carries no conserved phenylalanine or tryptophan at its end. The limits of the CDR3 on the DNA are not certain, so only TCRdb's listed CDR3 is given. The chain employs TRBV20-1 and TRBJ2-2. From its first to its last residue, the CDR3 has 11 amino acids. CDR1 is DFQATT, CDR2 SNEGSKA, per germline (reference sequence). The CDR3 protein is CSASNTGELCL.

There are many counts of this clonotype. The chain combines TRBV7-2 with TRBJ2-7; 12 bases are shared with TRBD2. The CDR3 has 15 amino acids. Germline loops: CDR1 SGHTA, CDR2 FQGNSA. Trimming at V came to 1 base and at J to 3 bases, leaving 1 base not matched to a gene. CDR3 protein: CASSLVTSGGYEQYF. In DNA, the CDR3 is TGTGCCAGCAGCTTAGTGACTAGCGGGGGCTACGAGCAGTACTTC.

The rearrangement links TRBV6-5 to TRBJ2-7; possibly TRBD1 for D (6 bases). The germline V gene encodes CDR1 MNHEY and CDR2 SVGAGI. Trimming took off 1 base at V and 3 bases at J, with 13 bases between the two ends. The CDR3 runs to 15 residues. This CDR3 is CASSYYGTHNYEQYF. In DNA, the CDR3 is TGTGCCAGCAGTTACTATGGGACACACAACTACGAGCAGTACTTC.

This clonotype was recorded many times. CDR3 bases: TGCGCCAGCAGCCTGACAGGGGGCATGAACACTGAAGCTTTCTTT. It translates to CASSLTGGMNTEAFF. The gene calls are TRBV5-1 and TRBJ1-1, with TRBD1 identical over 10 bases. Germline CDR1 reads SGHRS; CDR2 reads YFSETQ. V lost 4 bases to trimming and J lost 0 bases; unmatched junction nucleotides: 3. The CDR3 sequence is 15 residues long.

This clonotype showed up many times. This chain joins TRBV7-2 and TRBJ2-5, with TRBD2 identical over 10 bases. This CDR3 contains 16 residues. J gave up 1 base and V 2 bases, and 4 bases lay outside the gene matches. The germline V gene has CDR1 SGHTA and CDR2 FQGNSA. CDR3 coding DNA: TGTGCCAGCAGCTTAAGCGGGGGGGCCGGCCAAGAGACCCAGTACTTC. As protein: CASSLSGGAGQETQYF.

There are many counts of this clonotype. CDR3 protein: CASSIGGNTEAFF. The DNA for the CDR3 is TGTGCCAGTAGTATAGGAGGGAACACTGAAGCTTTCTTT. The chain has TRBV19 and TRBJ1-1; D is unresolved. Trimming shortened V by 1 base and J by 1 base, and 4 bases separated the two germline ends. Germline CDR1 LNHDA, CDR2 SQIVND (reference sequence). CDR3 length equals 13 residues. Based on the CDR3 plus reference TRBV19 and TRBJ1-1, the full variable domain is DGGITQSPKYLFRKEGQNVTLSCEQNLNHDAMYWYRQDPGQGLRLIYYSQIVNDFQKGDIAEGYSVSREKKESFPLTVTSAQKNPTAFYLCASSIGGNTEAFFGQGTRLTVV.

Ten or more counts support this clonotype. The chain has TRBV5-1 and TRBJ1-2; a possible D gene is TRBD1 (6 bases). Per germline, CDR1 SGHRS and CDR2 YFSETQ. Trimming removed 5 bases at V and 4 bases at J, with 15 bases between. The CDR3 extends over 14 amino acids. DNA for the CDR3: TGCGCCAGCAGTTTCGCCCCGGACAGCTATGGCTACACCTTC. Encoded protein: CASSFAPDSYGYTF. Full variable domain (rest looked up from reference TRBV5-1 and TRBJ1-2): KAGVTQTPRYLIKTRGQQVTLSCSPISGHRSVSWYQQTPGQGLQFLFEYFSETQRNKGNFPGRFSGRQFSNSRSEMNVSTLELGDSALYLCASSFAPDSYGYTFGSGTRLTVV.

As regards this clonotype: Germline and junction disagree at one end, which may indicate a read error. The chain couples TRBV7-2 to TRBJ1-1; unclear D gene. The CDR3 extends over 15 amino acids. Per germline, CDR1 SGHTA and CDR2 FQGNSA. CDR3 amino acids: CASSLGPSMNTEPFF. DNA for the CDR3: TGTGCCAGCAGCTTAGGTCCGAGCATGAACACTGAACCTTTCTTT. The full variable domain, in which reference TRBV7-2 and TRBJ1-1 provide the parts outside the CDR3, is GAGVSQSPSNKVTEKGKDVELRCDPISGHTALYWYRQSLGQGLEFLIYFQGNSAPDKSGLPSDRFSAERTGGSVSTLTIQRTQQEDSAVYLCASSLGPSMNTEPFFGQGTRLTVV.

This clonotype was detected many times. The chain carries TRBV5-1 and TRBJ1-1; D is unclear. This CDR3 has 15 residues. The V gene's germline CDR1 is SGHRS and CDR2 YFSETQ. Trimming shortened V by 3 bases and J by 3 bases, and 15 bases separated the two germline ends. The CDR3 is CASSSGGAGYTEAFF. The DNA of the CDR3 is TGCGCCAGCAGCTCGGGAGGTGCAGGCTACACTGAAGCTTTCTTT.

The table lists this clonotype with many counts. The chain has TRBV6-2 or TRBV6-3 and TRBJ2-2; possibly TRBD2 for D (5 bases). This CDR3 spans 14 amino acids. Germline assignment: CDR1 MNHEY and CDR2 SVGEGT. The V end lost 6 bases, the J end lost 0 bases, and 8 bases lay between the germline ends. This CDR3 reads CASRPGANTGELFF. As DNA, the CDR3 is TGTGCCAGCAGGCCCGGGGCGAACACCGGGGAGCTGTTTTTT.

The table lists this clonotype with many counts. V usage is TRBV10-1 and J usage is TRBJ2-7, with D uncertain. V was clipped by 8 bases and J by 5 bases, with 16 bases between them. The CDR3 totals 13 residues. Germline CDR1 and CDR2: WNHNN and SYGVQD (reference sequence). CDR3: CASAHGVGDEQYF. In nucleotides, the CDR3 is TGCGCCAGCGCCCACGGAGTTGGTGACGAGCAGTACTTC.

There are many counts of this clonotype. The chain employs TRBV10-3 and TRBJ1-6; D uncertain. V lost 0 bases to trimming and J lost 10 bases, with 4 bases between them. The CDR3 spans 12 residues. Germline V gene lookup returns CDR1 ENHRY and CDR2 SYGVKD. CDR3 in amino acids: CAISESASPLHF. The CDR3 DNA follows: TGTGCCATCAGTGAGTCAGCCTCACCCCTCCACTTT.

The CDR3 nucleotides are TGTGCCAGCAGTTCCCGGGGACAGGGGTATGGCTACACCTTC. It is translated as CASSSRGQGYGYTF. The chain uses TRBV6-5 and TRBJ1-2; the match to TRBD1 covers 10 bases. CDR3 size: 14 residues. After removal of 4 bases from V and 5 bases from J, the junction contained 4 bases not matched to a gene. CDR1 and CDR2 from the germline V gene are MNHEY and SVGAGI.

Comments on this clonotype: A much larger clone lies a single base off, so this may be a read error. This rearrangement joins TRBV6-1 to TRBJ1-5; D is unresolved. CDR1 MNHNS and CDR2 SASEGT come from the germline V gene. There are 16 residues in the CDR3. Trimming took off 7 bases at V and 3 bases at J, with 19 bases between the two ends. CDR3 amino acids: CASNLGGGNLNQPQHF. CDR3 in DNA: TGTGCCAGCAACCTTGGAGGCGGGAATCTCAATCAGCCCCAGCATTTT.